Listed here are 13 T cell receptor beta chains from one sample, sequenced in a study of blood T cell repertoires in COVID-19. Some clones are missing from TCRdb's copy, which holds only in-frame ones; the method was immunoSEQ multiplex PCR. This sample has 88,000 or so clones, with roughly 87% found just once. Sequencing was done on a sample of peripheral blood. These receptors originate from a man aged 45-60 years with acute or convalescent COVID-19.

The chain couples TRBV6-5 to TRBJ2-2; D possibly corresponds to TRBD1 (6 bases). Germline CDR1 is MNHEY and CDR2 is SVGAGI. Trimming removed 2 bases from V and 4 bases from J, with 8 bases in between. The CDR3 runs to 14 residues. CDR3 sequence reads: CASSYAGATGELFF. The CDR3 DNA reads TGTGCCAGCAGTTACGCAGGGGCCACCGGGGAGCTGTTTTTT.

In regard to this clone: Other DNA sequences in this specimen translate into the identical CDR3. J is TRBJ1-2 and V is TRBV28; D is ambiguous. The CDR3 consists of 11 residues. The V end lost 2 bases, the J end lost 11 bases, and 9 bases lay between the germline ends. CDR1 is MDHEN, CDR2 SYDVKM, per germline. CDR3 loop: CASSLNGIYTF. The DNA of the CDR3 is TGTGCCAGCAGTTTAAACGGGATTTACACCTTC.

The genes are TRBV19 and TRBJ1-4; 7 positions agree with TRBD1. After removal of 4 bases from V and 7 bases from J, the junction contained 9 bases not matched to a gene. The CDR3 covers 15 residues. Germline V CDR1 and CDR2: LNHDA, SQIVND (reference sequence). The CDR3 nucleotides read TGTGCCAGTAGTAATTTCAGGACAGGAGGTGAAAAACTGTTTTTT. Protein sequence: CASSNFRTGGEKLFF.

The genes are TRBV27 and TRBJ1-6; a possible D gene is TRBD1 (5 bases). V was shortened by 3 bases and J by 6 bases, with 6 bases between the two germline ends. Germline-derived CDR1 and CDR2 are MNHEY and SMNVEV (reference sequence). This CDR3 has 13 amino acids. The CDR3 DNA follows: TGTGCCAGCAGTTTTAGGGGTAATTCACCCCTCCACTTT. Residues: CASSFRGNSPLHF.

V and J are TRBV19 and TRBJ2-3; D is perhaps TRBD1 (6 bases). CDR1 is LNHDA, CDR2 SQIVND, per germline (reference sequence). The CDR3 consists of 13 residues. The germline V and J ends were trimmed by 8 bases and 3 bases, with 12 bases remaining between them. The CDR3 coding sequence is TGTGCCAGTCAAATTCAGGGGACAGATACGCAGTATTTT. As protein: CASQIQGTDTQYF.

In its sample, this clone was seen once. This chain uses TRBV18 with TRBJ2-7; 9 bases line up with TRBD1. The CDR3 runs 15 residues. CDR1 is KGHSH, CDR2 LQKENI, per germline. Trimming took 6 bases from V and 3 from J; bases not matched to a gene: 9. The CDR3 region has the DNA TGTGCCAGCTCCCCAGGACAGGGGCAATACTACGAGCAGTACGTC. Its protein product is CASSPGQGQYYEQYV.

This clone has only one observation. The rearrangement links TRBV11-2 to TRBJ2-1, with D maybe TRBD2 (6 bases). This CDR3 region has 15 residues. V was trimmed by 5 bases and J by 4 bases, leaving 15 bases between them. Germline V gives CDR1 SGHAT, CDR2 FQNNGV. CDR3: CASSPSGGIYNEQFF. The CDR3 DNA is TGTGCCAGCAGCCCCTCCGGCGGGATTTACAATGAGCAGTTCTTC.

The rearrangement uses TRBV27 and TRBJ1-4; 8 nucleotides line up with TRBD1. V was pared by 5 bases and J by 2 bases, with 13 bases of the junction left unmatched. Germline V CDR1 and CDR2: MNHEY, SMNVEV (reference sequence). The CDR3 sequence is 18 residues long. In DNA, the CDR3 is TGTGCCAGCAGTGCACGGACAGGGAGGGGGGGTACTAATGAAAAACTGTTTTTT. Its translation is CASSARTGRGGTNEKLFF.

The chain carries TRBV7-2 and TRBJ1-2, with 8 bases matching TRBD1. The CDR3 contains 14 residues. Germline CDR1 and CDR2: SGHTA and FQGNSA. J was trimmed by 4 bases and V by 2 bases; bases with no gene match: 3. For the CDR3, the DNA is TGTGCCAGCAGCTTAACTGGACAGGGCTATGGCTACACCTTC. This sequence encodes CASSLTGQGYGYTF. Using reference TRBV7-2 and TRBJ1-2 for the parts outside the CDR3, the full variable domain is GAGVSQSPSNKVTEKGKDVELRCDPISGHTALYWYRQSLGQGLEFLIYFQGNSAPDKSGLPSDRFSAERTGGSVSTLTIQRTQQEDSAVYLCASSLTGQGYGYTFGSGTRLTVV.

The chain links TRBV7-8 to TRBJ2-4; D perhaps matches TRBD1 (5 bases). The germline CDR1 and CDR2 sequences are SGHVS and FQNEAQ. This CDR3 is built from 14 residues. V lost 5 bases and J 8 bases, leaving 16 bases between the germline ends. CDR3 loop: CASSVQASLDIQYF. CDR3 nucleotide sequence: TGTGCCAGCAGCGTACAGGCGTCCCTAGACATTCAGTACTTC.

The chain employs TRBV28 and TRBJ2-7; TRBD1 matches at 9 bases. Trimming removed 10 bases from V and 5 bases from J; junction bases left unmatched: 12. The CDR3 is 14 amino acids. Germline lookup yields CDR1 MDHEN and CDR2 SYDVKM. CDR3 bases: TGTGCCATATCCTCGAGACAGGGGGAAGACGAGCAGTACTTC. Translated: CAISSRQGEDEQYF.

This chain uses TRBV18 with TRBJ2-7; maybe TRBD2 (6 bases). In germline, CDR1 is KGHSH, CDR2 LQKENI. Between the trimmed V and J ends, which lost 6 bases and 1 base, there was a span of 16 bases. The CDR3 spans 15 residues. The CDR3 is CASSRDSPPSYEQYF. CDR3 nucleotides: TGTGCCAGCTCTCGGGACTCACCTCCGTCCTACGAGCAGTACTTC. The full variable domain, its missing parts supplied by reference TRBV18 and TRBJ2-7, is NAGVMQNPRHLVRRRGQEARLRCSPMKGHSHVYWYRQLPEEGLKFMVYLQKENIIDESGMPKERFSAEFPKEGPSILRIQQVVRGDSAAYFCASSRDSPPSYEQYFGPGTRLTVT.

The rearrangement joins TRBV18 to TRBJ1-2; the D gene is possibly TRBD1 (6 bases). The CDR3 is 17 amino acids. Per the germline V gene, CDR1 is KGHSH and CDR2 is LQKENI. Trimming removed 2 bases from V and 8 bases from J, with 24 bases in between. In DNA, the CDR3 is TGTGCCAGCTCACCAAACTCGGGACAAGTTCCACCTTACGGCTACACCTTC. This sequence encodes CASSPNSGQVPPYGYTF.